These 30 T cell receptor beta chains originate from one sample sequenced in a study of graft-versus-host responses after intestinal transplantation. Their antigens are not known. Method: immunoSEQ multiplex PCR; TCRdb's copy keeps in-frame clones and lacks some. The sample holds 90,000 to 95,000 clones, approximately 92% seen once. Sequencing was performed on unstimulated CD8+ T cells sorted from spleen or lymph node cells, taken before intestinal transplant. Receptors originate from a human donor who received an intestinal transplant.

This rearrangement joins TRBV7-8 to TRBJ1-2; TRBD1 agrees at 7 bases. CDR1 is SGHVS, CDR2 FQNEAQ, per germline. The trim removed 4 bases at V and 6 bases at J, leaving 11 bases unmatched. This CDR3 contains 15 residues. The CDR3 sequence: CASSSNRGAGDGYTF. CDR3 DNA sequence: TGTGCCAGCAGCTCCAACAGGGGTGCGGGTGATGGCTACACCTTC.

This sequence joins TRBV4-2 and TRBJ2-3, with 9 bases fitting TRBD2. The CDR3 covers 18 residues. With 3 bases clipped from V and 2 bases from J, the junction kept 12 bases outside the gene matches. Germline V gene data show CDR1 as LGHNA and CDR2 as YNFKEQ. CDR3 protein: CASSHVVDPSGATDTQYF. The CDR3 coding sequence is TGTGCCAGCAGCCACGTCGTGGACCCTAGCGGGGCCACAGATACGCAGTATTTT.

The V call is TRBV27, the J call TRBJ2-3; D gene ambiguous. Deletions cut 2 bases from V and 6 bases from J, with 18 bases between. Germline loops: CDR1 MNHEY, CDR2 SMNVEV (reference sequence). The CDR3 has 16 residues. The CDR3 is CASSLMAVPDPDTQYF. DNA of the CDR3: TGTGCCAGCAGTTTAATGGCAGTACCCGATCCGGATACGCAGTATTTT.

The chain joins TRBV4-2 to TRBJ1-4, with TRBD1 matching over 8 bases. CDR3 length equals 16 residues. Germline V gives CDR1 LGHNA, CDR2 YNFKEQ. Trimming took 2 bases from V and 8 from J; bases not matched to a gene: 10. Written as DNA, the CDR3 is TGTGCCAGCAGCCAAAGATCTTCAGGGGGCTTCGAAAAACTGTTTTTT. Protein: CASSQRSSGGFEKLFF.

V and J are TRBV7-8 and TRBJ1-5; 7 bases are a match to TRBD1. The germline V gene encodes CDR1 SGHVS and CDR2 FQNEAQ. Trimming took 1 base from V and 6 from J; bases not matched to a gene: 6. This CDR3 has 15 amino acids. The CDR3: CASSLVGGPTQPQHF. CDR3 sequence (DNA): TGTGCCAGCAGCTTAGTAGGGGGCCCAACTCAGCCCCAGCATTTT. Drawing the rest from reference TRBV7-8 and TRBJ1-5, the complete variable domain is GAGVSQSPRYKVAKRGQDVALRCDPISGHVSLFWYQQALGQGPEFLTYFQNEAQLDKSGLPSDRFFAERPEGSVSTLKIQRTQQEDSAVYLCASSLVGGPTQPQHFGDGTRLSIL.

The chain combines TRBV9 with TRBJ2-3; TRBD2 aligns across 13 bases. The germline V gene encodes CDR1 SGDLS and CDR2 YYNGEE. V dropped 4 bases and J dropped 3; count of bases not matched to a gene: 5. The CDR3 sequence is 16 residues long. Here the CDR3 DNA reads TGTGCCAGCAGCAGCCTGGGACTAGCGGGAACAGATACGCAGTATTTT. Its translation: CASSSLGLAGTDTQYF.

This clone was observed a single time. This chain joins TRBV18 and TRBJ2-7, with 9 nucleotides matching TRBD1. The germline V gene encodes CDR1 KGHSH and CDR2 LQKENI. The V segment lost 2 bases and the J segment 2 bases; nucleotides outside the gene matches: 4. The CDR3 length is 15 residues. CDR3 amino acids: CASSPVDRGTYEQYF. The CDR3 DNA reads TGTGCCAGCTCACCAGTGGACAGGGGCACCTACGAGCAGTACTTC. Drawing the rest from reference TRBV18 and TRBJ2-7, the complete variable domain is NAGVMQNPRHLVRRRGQEARLRCSPMKGHSHVYWYRQLPEEGLKFMVYLQKENIIDESGMPKERFSAEFPKEGPSILRIQQVVRGDSAAYFCASSPVDRGTYEQYFGPGTRLTVT.

The gene calls are TRBV30 and TRBJ2-7; D may be TRBD2 (6 bases). V gave up 0 bases and J gave up 6 bases, with 18 bases separating them. This CDR3 is built from 15 residues. The V gene's germline CDR1 is GTSNPN and CDR2 SVGIG (reference sequence). CDR3 coding DNA: TGTGCCTGGAGTGTAAACAGCCTGGGGGGATTCGAGCAGTACTTC. The encoded protein is CAWSVNSLGGFEQYF.

The chain carries TRBV5-1 and TRBJ2-5, with 8 bases identical to TRBD2. The germline V gene encodes CDR1 SGHRS and CDR2 YFSETQ. CDR3 length: 18 residues. The V and J ends lost 4 bases and 0 bases, in that order; junction bases with no gene match: 14. The CDR3 nucleotides are TGCGCCAGCAGCATGGGGCCCACTAGCGGAGTTTACCAAGAGACCCAGTACTTC. Its translation: CASSMGPTSGVYQETQYF.

This clone was recorded a few times. The chain joins TRBV7-3 to TRBJ2-1, with 9 bases lining up with TRBD2. Looked up from germline, CDR1 is SGHTA and CDR2 is FQGTGA. This CDR3 spans 15 amino acids. V lost 2 bases and J lost 9; bases outside the gene matches: 8. CDR3 region: CASSLAGGPILEQFF. In DNA form, the CDR3 reads TGTGCCAGCAGCTTAGCGGGGGGGCCGATTCTTGAGCAGTTCTTC.

V usage is TRBV15 and J usage is TRBJ2-1; 8 positions match TRBD2. Germline trimming cut 1 base from V and 3 bases from J; bases unmatched to any gene: 11. The CDR3 loop spans 18 amino acids. Germline CDR1 reads LNHNV; CDR2 reads YYDKDF (reference sequence). CDR3 sequence reads: CATSRAVRLAGYYNEQFF. In DNA, the CDR3 is TGTGCCACCAGCAGAGCGGTCCGGTTAGCGGGGTACTACAATGAGCAGTTCTTC. Based on the CDR3 plus reference TRBV15 and TRBJ2-1, the full variable domain is DAMVIQNPRYQVTQFGKPVTLSCSQTLNHNVMYWYQQKSSQAPKLLFHYYDKDFNNEADTPDNFQSRRPNTSFCFLDIRSPGLGDTAMYLCATSRAVRLAGYYNEQFFGPGTRLTVL.

This clone has only one observation. The rearrangement joins TRBV5-5 to TRBJ1-1, with a tentative D call TRBD1 (6 bases). This CDR3 has 14 amino acids. The germline V gene encodes CDR1 SGHKS and CDR2 YYEKEE (reference sequence). V lost 0 bases and J 5 bases, leaving 11 bases between the germline ends. The CDR3 here is CASSLGGQGTEAFF. CDR3 DNA sequence: TGTGCCAGCAGCTTGGGGGGGCAGGGGACTGAAGCTTTCTTT.

The rearrangement links TRBV7-7 to TRBJ2-7, with 8 bases that match TRBD1. This CDR3 has 16 amino acids. Germline CDR1 reads SSHAT; CDR2 reads FNYEAQ (reference sequence). The J segment lost 2 bases and the V segment lost 4 bases, leaving 10 bases of the junction unmatched. CDR3: CASSSNETDRAYEQYF. The CDR3 region has the DNA TGTGCCAGCAGCTCTAACGAAACGGACAGGGCCTACGAGCAGTACTTC.

This chain connects TRBV9 to TRBJ1-6, with D tentatively TRBD1 (5 bases). Germline lookup yields CDR1 SGDLS and CDR2 YYNGEE. CDR3 length: 16 residues. Trimming stripped 0 bases from V and 9 bases from J, with 16 bases between. For the CDR3, the DNA is TGTGCCAGCAGCGTAGAGGTCGACGGGGGGAGTTCACCCCTCCACTTT. Translated: CASSVEVDGGSSPLHF.

The chain links TRBV13 to TRBJ2-7, with 13 positions matching TRBD2. The CDR3 covers 17 residues. Germline CDR1 PRHDT, CDR2 FYEKMQ (reference sequence). J lost 3 bases, V lost 5 bases, and 10 bases had no gene match. In DNA form, the CDR3 reads TGTGCCAGCAGCGAGGGGACTAGCGGGAAAGGGGGCTACGAGCAGTACTTC. Its protein is CASSEGTSGKGGYEQYF. Full variable domain (rest looked up from reference TRBV13 and TRBJ2-7): AAGVIQSPRHLIKEKRETATLKCYPIPRHDTVYWYQQGPGQDPQFLISFYEKMQSDKGSIPDRFSAQQFSDYHSELNMSSLELGDSALYFCASSEGTSGKGGYEQYFGPGTRLTVT.

V is TRBV2 and J is TRBJ1-1, with D maybe TRBD1 (6 bases). The CDR3 runs 18 residues. Germline CDR1 SNHLY, CDR2 FYNNEI. The ends were cut back, 9 bases at V and 0 bases at J, with 26 bases in the middle. The CDR3 nucleotides are TGTGCCAGAACAACAAATCGGGGGGCAGGACTAATGAACACTGAAGCTTTCTTT. The encoded protein is CARTTNRGAGLMNTEAFF.

The chain has TRBV4-1 and TRBJ2-7; possibly TRBD2 for D (6 bases). With 2 bases removed from V and 0 bases from J, the gap between germline ends came to 11 bases. Germline lookup yields CDR1 MGHRA and CDR2 YSYEKL. The CDR3 totals 15 residues. The CDR3 protein is CASSQSDGSSYEQYF. The DNA of the CDR3 is TGCGCCAGCAGCCAATCGGACGGGAGCTCCTACGAGCAGTACTTC.

This clone was detected only a few times. The genes are TRBV6-1 and TRBJ2-7; the match to TRBD1 covers 7 bases. V dropped 3 bases and J dropped 5; count of bases not matched to a gene: 19. From germline, CDR1 is MNHNS and CDR2 SASEGT. CDR3 length equals 18 residues. The CDR3 reads CASSEQELPGQGVHEQYF. The CDR3 DNA follows: TGTGCCAGCAGTGAGCAAGAACTACCGGGGCAGGGGGTCCACGAGCAGTACTTC.

The rearrangement joins TRBV10-3 to TRBJ1-1, with 8 nucleotides matching TRBD1. The length of the CDR3 is 15 residues. Germline CDR1 reads ENHRY; CDR2 reads SYGVKD. V lost 6 bases to trimming and J lost 2 bases; unmatched junction nucleotides: 8. CDR3 sequence (DNA): TGTGCCATCAGGGAAGAACAGGGGGTCAACACTGAAGCTTTCTTT. Translation: CAIREEQGVNTEAFF.

The chain joins TRBV2 to TRBJ2-7; 7 positions agree with TRBD1. Germline CDR1 and CDR2: SNHLY and FYNNEI. The CDR3 is 11 residues long. With 7 bases clipped from V and 6 bases from J, the junction kept 3 bases outside the gene matches. The CDR3 protein is CASMNRGEQYF. For the CDR3, the DNA is TGTGCCAGCATGAACAGGGGCGAGCAGTACTTC. The full variable domain, with the rest looked up from reference TRBV2 and TRBJ2-7, is EPEVTQTPSHQVTQMGQEVILRCVPISNHLYFYWYRQILGQKVEFLVSFYNNEISEKSEIFDDQFSVERPDGSNFTLKIRSTKLEDSAMYFCASMNRGEQYFGPGTRLTVT.

The genes are TRBV5-1 and TRBJ1-1; the D is unclear. The CDR3 spans 13 residues. The germline V gene encodes CDR1 SGHRS and CDR2 YFSETQ. V was shortened by 0 bases and J by 5 bases, with 8 bases between the two germline ends. The CDR3 coding sequence is TGCGCCAGCAGCTTGGACGGAGGGACTGAAGCTTTCTTT. Translated, it gives CASSLDGGTEAFF.

V and J are TRBV13 and TRBJ2-7; 7 bases are a match to TRBD1. From germline, CDR1 is PRHDT and CDR2 FYEKMQ (reference sequence). V lost 5 bases and J lost 0; bases outside the gene matches: 1. This CDR3 region has 13 residues. The CDR3 is CASSTGDSYEQYF. The CDR3 DNA follows: TGTGCCAGCAGCACAGGGGACTCCTACGAGCAGTACTTC.

The rearrangement uses TRBV7-6 and TRBJ2-1; tentative D call: TRBD2 (6 bases). This CDR3 is 17 amino acids long. V dropped 5 bases and J dropped 2 bases, with 19 bases sitting between them. CDR1 is SGHVS and CDR2 is FNYEAQ in the germline V gene. Here the CDR3 DNA reads TGTGCCAGCAGCCTACAAATGCCGGGAGACACCTACAATGAGCAGTTCTTC. This codes for CASSLQMPGDTYNEQFF.

V gene TRBV7-6 combines with J gene TRBJ2-5, with 10 bases fitting TRBD2. CDR3 length equals 16 residues. After removal of 5 bases from V and 5 bases from J, the junction contained 11 bases not matched to a gene. Germline assignment: CDR1 SGHVS and CDR2 FNYEAQ. This CDR3 reads CASSPISSGGKETQYF. CDR3 bases: TGTGCCAGCAGCCCTATTTCTAGCGGGGGTAAGGAGACCCAGTACTTC.

V usage is TRBV13 and J usage is TRBJ1-4; 9 nucleotides align to TRBD1. Germline CDR1 is PRHDT and CDR2 is FYEKMQ (reference sequence). V lost 6 bases and J lost 8; bases outside the gene matches: 10. The CDR3 has 15 residues. CDR3 nucleotides: TGTGCCAGCAGTTCCGCCGGGACAGGGCTCGAAAAACTGTTTTTT. Translated: CASSSAGTGLEKLFF.

V usage is TRBV6-5 and J usage is TRBJ2-1; D not resolved. This CDR3 comprises 13 residues. CDR1 and CDR2 (germline): MNHEY, SVGAGI. Trimming removed 2 bases at V and 3 bases at J, with 5 bases between. This CDR3 is CASSYTNYNEQFF. CDR3 in DNA: TGTGCCAGCAGTTACACAAACTACAATGAGCAGTTCTTC.

The rearrangement joins TRBV29-1 to TRBJ2-3; TRBD2 matches at 11 bases. The germline gives CDR1 SQVTM, CDR2 ANQGSEA. The CDR3 extends over 20 amino acids. V trimming: 8 bases; J trimming: 3 bases; junction bases outside the gene matches: 25. The CDR3 nucleotides read TGCAGCATTGTCGGGCGAACCCAACTAGCGGGAGATTCCGGTACAGATACGCAGTATTTT. Its translation: CSIVGRTQLAGDSGTDTQYF.

CDR3 coding DNA: TGTGCCACCTGTCTCGGGACAGGCTCCTACGAGCAGTACTTC. Protein: CATCLGTGSYEQYF. The chain employs TRBV28 and TRBJ2-7, with TRBD1 identical over 8 bases. CDR1 is MDHEN, CDR2 SYDVKM, per germline. The CDR3 consists of 14 residues. V was clipped by 10 bases and J by 0 bases; unmatched bases: 8.

This chain connects TRBV6-4 to TRBJ2-1; 8 bases map to TRBD2. This CDR3 is 15 amino acids long. The junction had 5 bases not matched to a gene; V was cut back by 4 bases and J by 3 bases. Germline CDR1 MRHNA, CDR2 SNTAGT. The CDR3 protein is CASSVGTSDYNEQFF. The CDR3 DNA is TGTGCCAGCAGTGTTGGGACTAGTGACTACAATGAGCAGTTCTTC.

V and J are TRBV19 and TRBJ1-2; D is ambiguous. Looked up from germline, CDR1 is LNHDA and CDR2 is SQIVND (reference sequence). Trimming removed 9 bases from V and 4 bases from J, with 15 bases in between. This CDR3 region has 13 residues. The CDR3 is CASETGALYGYTF. The CDR3 bases are TGTGCCAGCGAGACTGGAGCCCTCTATGGCTACACCTTC.